A selection of T cell receptor beta chains follows, all from one sample in a study of shared clonotypes between healthy human individuals. Here immunoSEQ multiplex PCR was the method, and the copy in TCRdb shows in-frame clones only, minus some. Of approximately 740,000 clones in the sample, over 90% were seen once. The sequencing sample was made of naive CD8+ T cells sorted from blood. These receptors originate from a man aged 25 to 40 in good health. Both conserved end residues are trimmed from each CDR3. Expanded clones get a size class; other rows say once, few or many, or leave the size out.

clone_size	v_call	j_call	cdr3_aa
NA	TRBV11-2	TRBJ1-5	ASSLDPGRNQPQH
once	TRBV7-9	TRBJ1-3	ASSSSRGFGNTIY
NA	TRBV9	TRBJ2-1	ASSVARDSSYNEQF
NA	TRBV9	TRBJ2-3	ASSVDGQATDTQY
NA	TRBV6-5	TRBJ2-2	ASSYSSGHTGELF
NA	TRBV29-1	TRBJ1-4	SGPGQGVEKLF
NA	TRBV10-2	TRBJ2-7	ASSLGLNYEQY
NA	TRBV5-4	TRBJ1-5	ASSLGPTQPQH
NA	TRBV7-8	TRBJ1-4	ASSNHRGGEKLF
NA	TRBV5-1	TRBJ2-1	ASSRQGSGANEQF
NA	TRBV9	TRBJ2-3	ASSVADPGDTQY
NA	TRBV11-2	TRBJ2-2	ASSTQGGFTGELF
NA	TRBV27	TRBJ2-1	ASSTNQGEQF
NA	TRBV12-5	TRBJ1-1	ASGSASTVSGLEAF
NA	TRBV7-9	TRBJ2-2	ASSLSWGSTGELF
NA	TRBV10-3	TRBJ1-4	AISGKGDEKLF
NA	TRBV6-5	TRBJ2-7	ASSYGGPYEQY
NA	TRBV5-4	TRBJ1-2	ASGGRLGYT
NA	TRBV29-1	TRBJ2-1	SVFDRVTYNEQF
NA	TRBV29-1	TRBJ1-1	SVVGQNTRQAF
NA	TRBV11-2	TRBJ2-2	ASSLVVGMVDGELF
NA	TRBV2	TRBJ2-2	ATTVGGSNTGELF
NA	TRBV7-3	TRBJ2-7	ASSLAGWSYEQY
NA	TRBV5-6	TRBJ2-5	ASSTSVETQY
NA	TRBV5-6	TRBJ2-7	ASRPGLAGPYEQY
NA	TRBV13	TRBJ2-1	ASSETAGGPQNEQF
NA	TRBV27	TRBJ2-2	ASSFSLLVGELF
NA	TRBV14	TRBJ2-7	ASSHRTASGIYEQY
NA	TRBV5-4	TRBJ1-4	ASSLKGRGHEKLF
NA	TRBV7-9	TRBJ1-1	ASPGDRGENTEAF
NA	TRBV7-2	TRBJ2-3	ASSLGGYPQY
NA	TRBV11-2	TRBJ2-7	ASSHHLGPGGVEQY
NA	TRBV11-2	TRBJ2-1	ASSSPRGGSGEQF
NA	TRBV27	TRBJ2-1	ASRGWREVRDEQF
once	TRBV7-2	TRBJ2-7	ASSLVGKAYEQY
NA	TRBV5-4	TRBJ1-1	ASSLGAGHTEAF
NA	TRBV7-6	TRBJ2-3	ASSRANTDTQY
NA	TRBV19	TRBJ1-4	ASGTGADEKLF
NA	TRBV28	TRBJ1-5	ASSLGRGSQPQH
NA	TRBV7-9	TRBJ2-7	ASSRAQDEQY
once	TRBV29-1	TRBJ2-2	SVPWVGTGELF
once	TRBV15	TRBJ2-1	ATSRDTPATLAGAYNEQF
NA	TRBV2	TRBJ1-1	AQIAAGQKNTEAF
NA	TRBV7-9	TRBJ2-1	ASSPGSLSGNEQF
NA	TRBV11-2	TRBJ1-4	ASSPSRELGEKLF
NA	TRBV2	TRBJ2-3	ASSEAQGADLTDTQY
NA	TRBV28	TRBJ2-1	ASSFGLAEYNEQF
NA	TRBV25-1	TRBJ1-1	ASSGTGATEAF
once	TRBV21-1	TRBJ2-3	ASSRRLAGLRARDTQY
NA	TRBV29-1	TRBJ2-7	SVEVPDRPSYEQY
NA	TRBV15	TRBJ1-2	ATRGLENYGYT